Presented here are 26 T cell receptor beta chains from one specimen sequenced in a study of beta chain features in type 1 diabetes. What was sequenced were expressed TCRB transcripts, since all of the isolated RNA had been reverse transcribed. Produced via immunoSEQ multiplex PCR; TCRdb's table is partial and in-frame only. The sample shows 300,000 to 400,000 clones, more than 9.5% of them seen only once. Sequencing was done on a sample of naive CD4+ T cells from blood. The source is a woman aged 25 to 39 in good health.

The rearrangement uses TRBV4-2 and TRBJ2-1, with no clear D. The germline gives CDR1 LGHNA, CDR2 YNFKEQ. Trimming took 1 base from V and 6 from J, leaving 4 bases between them. The CDR3 is made up of 12 amino acids. The CDR3 reads CASSQGSNEQFF. In nucleotides, the CDR3 is TGTGCCAGCAGCCAAGGGAGCAATGAGCAGTTCTTC.

CDR3 protein: CASSSRGQELYTGELFF. The CDR3 coding sequence is TGTGCCAGCAGCTCCCGGGGTCAGGAACTCTACACCGGGGAGCTGTTTTTT. The J gene is TRBJ2-2, the V gene TRBV9; TRBD2 is a possible D gene (5 bases). V was cut by 4 bases and J by 3 bases, with 19 bases left in between. The CDR3 is 17 residues long. Germline V CDR1 and CDR2: SGDLS, YYNGEE.

The chain uses TRBV4-3 and TRBJ2-2; 10 nucleotides agree with TRBD2. Germline values: CDR1 LGHNA, CDR2 YSLEER. V shed 0 bases and J 3 bases; nucleotides not matched to a gene: 10. The CDR3 runs 19 residues. The CDR3 DNA reads as TGCGCCAGCAGCCAAGAAGCTAGCGGGAGTATTGGGGACACCGGGGAGCTGTTTTTT. Amino acids: CASSQEASGSIGDTGELFF.

The chain employs TRBV15 and TRBJ1-4; no reliable D call. The CDR3 is 14 amino acids. CDR1 is LNHNV, CDR2 YYDKDF, per germline (reference sequence). Trimming removed 5 bases at V and 4 bases at J, with 11 bases between. The CDR3 region has the DNA TGTGCCACCAGCCTGGGCAGTATTAATGAAAAACTGTTTTTT. Translating it yields CATSLGSINEKLFF. The full variable domain, in which reference TRBV15 and TRBJ1-4 provide the parts outside the CDR3, is DAMVIQNPRYQVTQFGKPVTLSCSQTLNHNVMYWYQQKSSQAPKLLFHYYDKDFNNEADTPDNFQSRRPNTSFCFLDIRSPGLGDTAMYLCATSLGSINEKLFFGSGTQLSVL.

The rearrangement links TRBV2 to TRBJ2-7; D is possibly TRBD2 (6 bases). Germline-derived CDR1 and CDR2 are SNHLY and FYNNEI. The CDR3 is made up of 13 amino acids. Trimming left V 4 bases short and J 2 bases short, with 9 bases between. The CDR3 region has the DNA TGTGCCAGCAGTGCCCTAGCGACCTACGAGCAGTACTTC. It is translated as CASSALATYEQYF. The variable domain in full, completed from reference TRBV2 and TRBJ2-7, reads EPEVTQTPSHQVTQMGQEVILRCVPISNHLYFYWYRQILGQKVEFLVSFYNNEISEKSEIFDDQFSVERPDGSNFTLKIRSTKLEDSAMYFCASSALATYEQYFGPGTRLTVT.

This sequence joins TRBV7-9 and TRBJ2-5; TRBD2 is a possible D gene (5 bases). The CDR3 covers 13 residues. Germline lookup yields CDR1 SEHNR and CDR2 FQNEAQ (reference sequence). V lost 3 bases to trimming and J lost 4 bases, with 9 bases between them. The CDR3 protein is CASSFHSAETQYF. The DNA for the CDR3 is TGTGCCAGCAGCTTTCATAGCGCAGAGACCCAGTACTTC.

This rearrangement joins TRBV27 to TRBJ2-7; possibly TRBD1 for D (6 bases). CDR3 length: 14 amino acids. V was shortened by 6 bases and J by 3 bases, with 15 bases between the two germline ends. The germline V gene encodes CDR1 MNHEY and CDR2 SMNVEV (reference sequence). CDR3 in amino acids: CASRDQGLSYEQYF. Written as DNA, the CDR3 is TGTGCCAGCAGGGACCAGGGGTTAAGCTACGAGCAGTACTTC.

V is TRBV9 and J is TRBJ2-4; the D gene is possibly TRBD2 (6 bases). Trimming removed 3 bases at V and 7 bases at J, with 20 bases between. Germline assignment: CDR1 SGDLS and CDR2 YYNGEE. The CDR3 length is 16 residues. The CDR3 region is CASSALGGGLGNIQYF. The CDR3 DNA is TGTGCCAGCAGCGCCCTCGGTGGAGGGCTTGGGAACATTCAGTACTTC.

This clone was observed a handful of times. This sequence joins TRBV7-9 and TRBJ2-5; 10 bases match TRBD2. V was pared by 0 bases and J by 2 bases, with 3 bases of the junction left unmatched. From germline, CDR1 is SEHNR and CDR2 FQNEAQ (reference sequence). The CDR3 contains 16 residues. For the CDR3, the DNA is TGTGCCAGCAGCTTAGCTTCGACTAGCGGGCAAGAGACCCAGTACTTC. Protein sequence: CASSLASTSGQETQYF.

The chain links TRBV10-3 to TRBJ2-7, with TRBD2 identical over 11 bases. The end of the DNA fits TRBJ2-1 better, so the J call may be wrong. The CDR3 is 17 amino acids. CDR1 is ENHRY and CDR2 is SYGVKD in the germline V gene. The CDR3 spells CAISERSPGLADNEQFF. CDR3 DNA: TGTGCCATCAGTGAGCGCAGCCCGGGACTAGCGGACAATGAGCAGTTCTTC.

V is TRBV29-1 and J is TRBJ1-1; 8 bases are a match to TRBD1. V dropped 5 bases and J dropped 2; count of bases not matched to a gene: 13. The CDR3 is 16 residues long. Germline CDR1 is SQVTM and CDR2 is ANQGSEA. The CDR3 sequence is CSVFTGGRGKNTEAFF. In DNA, the CDR3 is TGCAGCGTTTTTACAGGGGGAAGAGGAAAAAACACTGAAGCTTTCTTT.

In this sample, this clone turned up a few times. The genes are TRBV9 and TRBJ2-7; TRBD1 might be the D (6 bases). CDR1 is SGDLS and CDR2 is YYNGEE in the germline V gene. V shed 5 bases and J shed 6 bases, with 15 bases lying between them. The length of the CDR3 is 13 residues. The CDR3 loop is CASSDLQGSEQYF. As DNA, the CDR3 is TGTGCCAGCAGTGACTTACAGGGCTCCGAGCAGTACTTC.

CDR3 protein: CASSQDRRSTDTQYF. Here the CDR3 DNA reads TGCGCCAGCAGCCAAGATAGGCGGTCCACAGATACGCAGTATTTT. The chain recombines TRBV4-3 with TRBJ2-3; D is ambiguous. Germline-derived CDR1 and CDR2 are LGHNA and YSLEER. The CDR3 covers 15 residues. Trimming took off 0 bases at V and 2 bases at J, with 9 bases between the two ends.

This clone was seen a handful of times. The chain joins TRBV7-3 to TRBJ2-5, with TRBD1 identical over 7 bases. The V gene's germline CDR1 is SGHTA and CDR2 FQGTGA. The CDR3 is made up of 15 amino acids. The junction had 8 bases not matched to a gene; V was cut back by 5 bases and J by 2 bases. Written as DNA, the CDR3 is TGTGCCAGCAGCCCGCGGCAGGGGGAACAAGAGACCCAGTACTTC. Translation gives CASSPRQGEQETQYF.

This clone turned up a few times. Here the CDR3 reads CASSLKLAGISYNEQFF. CDR3 DNA: TGCGCCAGCAGCTTGAAACTAGCGGGAATATCCTACAATGAGCAGTTCTTC. This sequence joins TRBV5-1 and TRBJ2-1, with TRBD2 matching over 10 bases. CDR1 is SGHRS and CDR2 is YFSETQ in the germline V gene. V trimming: 1 base; J trimming: 1 base; junction bases outside the gene matches: 5. This CDR3 spans 17 amino acids. Together with reference TRBV5-1 and TRBJ2-1, the CDR3 gives the full variable domain: KAGVTQTPRYLIKTRGQQVTLSCSPISGHRSVSWYQQTPGQGLQFLFEYFSETQRNKGNFPGRFSGRQFSNSRSEMNVSTLELGDSALYLCASSLKLAGISYNEQFFGPGTRLTVL.

The chain uses TRBV5-1 and TRBJ2-5; D unclear. V lost 0 bases, J lost 5 bases, and 5 bases lay in between. This CDR3 is built from 12 residues. Germline values: CDR1 SGHRS, CDR2 YFSETQ. DNA of the CDR3: TGCGCCAGCAGCTTGGAAGCGGAGACCCAGTACTTC. The encoded protein is CASSLEAETQYF.

This rearrangement joins TRBV29-1 to TRBJ1-1; 9 positions match TRBD1. CDR1 and CDR2 (germline): SQVTM, ANQGSEA. V lost 5 bases to trimming and J lost 4 bases; unmatched junction nucleotides: 8. CDR3 size: 14 residues. The CDR3 bases are TGCAGCGTTAAGGGGAGGACAGGGGCCACTGAAGCTTTCTTT. Translating it yields CSVKGRTGATEAFF.

The chain carries TRBV4-2 and TRBJ2-2; D is perhaps TRBD1 (6 bases). The V end lost 0 bases, the J end lost 6 bases, and 8 bases lay between the germline ends. Germline assignment: CDR1 LGHNA and CDR2 YNFKEQ. The CDR3 covers 14 residues. CDR3 residues: CASSQDEGAGELFF. The CDR3, as DNA: TGTGCCAGCAGCCAAGATGAGGGGGCCGGGGAGCTGTTTTTT.

In this sample, this clone turned up a few times. The chain joins TRBV27 to TRBJ2-7; a weak D match, TRBD1 (6 bases). Germline V gives CDR1 MNHEY, CDR2 SMNVEV (reference sequence). CDR3 size: 16 residues. Trimming shortened V by 3 bases and J by 2 bases, and 17 bases separated the two germline ends. In DNA form, the CDR3 reads TGTGCCAGCAGTTTTTTGGGGGCCTCCGCTACCTACGAGCAGTACTTC. Encoded protein: CASSFLGASATYEQYF.

This chain links TRBV2 with TRBJ2-7, with D perhaps TRBD2 (5 bases). The length of the CDR3 is 13 residues. V gave up 6 bases and J gave up 5 bases, with 14 bases separating them. CDR1 is SNHLY and CDR2 is FYNNEI in the germline V gene. In DNA, the CDR3 is TGTGCCAGCAGGCTCGAGGGTCCCCACGAGCAGTACTTC. Translated, it gives CASRLEGPHEQYF.

This clone was seen a handful of times. This chain joins TRBV7-6 and TRBJ2-2; 7 bases agree with TRBD1. Germline V gene sequence: CDR1 SGHVS, CDR2 FNYEAQ. The length of the CDR3 is 15 residues. V dropped 5 bases and J dropped 0; count of bases not matched to a gene: 3. CDR3 loop: CASSLGTANTGELFF. The CDR3 DNA sequence: TGTGCCAGCAGCCTCGGGACAGCGAACACCGGGGAGCTGTTTTTT. The full variable domain, with the rest looked up from reference TRBV7-6 and TRBJ2-2, is GAGVSQSPRYKVTKRGQDVALRCDPISGHVSLYWYRQALGQGPEFLTYFNYEAQQDKSGLPNDRFSAERPEGSISTLTIQRTEQRDSAMYRCASSLGTANTGELFFGEGSRLTVL.

This clone was picked up a small number of times. This rearrangement joins TRBV25-1 to TRBJ1-5; possibly TRBD1 for D (5 bases). The ends were cut back, 3 bases at V and 2 bases at J, with 14 bases in the middle. CDR1 is MGHDK, CDR2 SYGVNS, per germline. The CDR3 has 16 amino acids. CDR3 in DNA: TGTGCCAGCAGTGACGGGCAGGGAGGAGGCAATCAGCCCCAGCATTTT. It specifies CASSDGQGGGNQPQHF.

This clone appeared a few times. The chain employs TRBV7-3 and TRBJ2-1; D is possibly TRBD2 (6 bases). V was trimmed by 5 bases and J by 5 bases, leaving 19 bases between them. The CDR3 is made up of 16 amino acids. CDR1 is SGHTA and CDR2 is FQGTGA in the germline V gene. The CDR3 sequence is CASSRSGGASDNEQFF. CDR3 bases: TGTGCCAGCAGCCGTAGCGGAGGGGCCTCGGACAATGAGCAGTTCTTC.

This clone was recorded a few times. This chain joins TRBV7-9 and TRBJ2-7; TRBD2 agrees at 12 bases. The CDR3 is made up of 14 amino acids. J lost 2 bases, V lost 10 bases, and 6 bases had no gene match. Germline V lookup: CDR1 SEHNR, CDR2 FQNEAQ (reference sequence). CDR3 amino acids: CATELAGGPYEQYF. CDR3 DNA: TGTGCCACAGAACTAGCGGGAGGTCCCTACGAGCAGTACTTC.

This chain links TRBV30 with TRBJ2-1; D gene uncertain. Germline-derived CDR1 and CDR2 are GTSNPN and SVGIG (reference sequence). The CDR3 consists of 13 residues. The V end was cut by 3 bases, the J end by 2 bases, with 8 bases between. CDR3 sequence (DNA): TGTGCCTGGAGGTACTTAACCTACAATGAGCAGTTCTTC. It codes for CAWRYLTYNEQFF.

This clone was counted only a few times. The V and J genes are TRBV7-9 and TRBJ1-1; the D gene is possibly TRBD1 (6 bases). The germline gives CDR1 SEHNR, CDR2 FQNEAQ (reference sequence). V lost 4 bases and J lost 13, with 7 bases in between. The CDR3 runs to 9 residues. Written as DNA, the CDR3 is TGTGCCAGCAGCTCACAGGGTTTCTTT. As protein: CASSSQGFF.